One and the same sample provided the 6 T cell receptor beta chains below, sequenced in a study of shared clonotypes between healthy human individuals. Using immunoSEQ multiplex PCR, the repertoire was profiled, and TCRdb retains in-frame clones only, with some absent. The table includes about 960,000 clones, approximately 80% detected once. Sequencing input: memory CD4+ T cells sorted from blood. The subset: CD45RA-negative fraction. These receptors all come from a man aged 18 to 35 in good health.

Written as DNA, the CDR3 is TGTGCCAGCAGCCAAGATTCCCGGGCCCAAGAGACCCAGTACTTC. Protein sequence: CASSQDSRAQETQYF. V usage is TRBV4-2 and J usage is TRBJ2-5; D not certain. V was shortened by 0 bases and J by 1 base, with 9 bases between the two germline ends. This CDR3 spans 15 amino acids. Per the germline V gene, CDR1 is LGHNA and CDR2 is YNFKEQ.

The rearrangement joins TRBV25-1 to TRBJ2-5, with D uncertain. Trimming took off 3 bases at V and 4 bases at J, with 15 bases between the two ends. CDR3 size: 15 residues. In germline, CDR1 is MGHDK, CDR2 SYGVNS. Here the CDR3 reads CASSDPGPNSETQYF. In DNA, the CDR3 is TGTGCCAGCAGTGACCCTGGACCGAATTCAGAGACCCAGTACTTC.

The chain recombines TRBV6-6 with TRBJ2-3, with 9 nucleotides matching TRBD2. V lost 5 bases to trimming and J lost 1 base; unmatched junction nucleotides: 7. CDR3 length equals 16 residues. Germline CDR1 MNHNY, CDR2 SVGAGI (reference sequence). This CDR3 is CASSGGLAPRTDTQYF. The CDR3 bases are TGTGCCAGCAGTGGCGGACTAGCGCCCCGCACAGATACGCAGTATTTT.

A single count supports this clone. The V gene is TRBV28, the J gene TRBJ2-7; 7 bases are shared with TRBD1. V gave up 7 bases and J gave up 3 bases; unmatched junction bases: 9. CDR1 and CDR2 (germline): MDHEN, SYDVKM. The CDR3 extends over 14 amino acids. DNA for the CDR3: TGTGCCAGCACCGAGACAGGGACGAACTACGAGCAGTACTTC. Translation gives CASTETGTNYEQYF. Based on the CDR3 plus reference TRBV28 and TRBJ2-7, the full variable domain is DVKVTQSSRYLVKRTGEKVFLECVQDMDHENMFWYRQDPGLGLRLIYFSYDVKMKEKGDIPEGYSVSREKKERFSLILESASTNQTSMYLCASTETGTNYEQYFGPGTRLTVT.

This chain connects TRBV5-6 to TRBJ2-5, with 7 bases matching TRBD1. V was clipped by 2 bases and J by 2 bases; unmatched bases: 6. This CDR3 is 15 amino acids long. Germline loops: CDR1 SGHDT, CDR2 YYEEEE. For the CDR3, the DNA is TGTGCCAGCAGCTTAAACAGGGGACCTCAAGAGACCCAGTACTTC. Amino acids: CASSLNRGPQETQYF. Full variable domain (remainder filled in from reference TRBV5-6 and TRBJ2-5): DAGVTQSPTHLIKTRGQQVTLRCSPKSGHDTVSWYQQALGQGPQFIFQYYEEEERQRGNFPDRFSGHQFPNYSSELNVNALLLGDSALYLCASSLNRGPQETQYFGPGTRLLVL.

The table lists this clone with a few counts. The CDR3 region has the DNA TGTGCCAGTAGTCCCCGGACATTCATCACTGAAGCTTTCTTT. Translated: CASSPRTFITEAFF. The rearrangement uses TRBV19 and TRBJ1-1; weak D call: TRBD1 (5 bases). Looked up from germline, CDR1 is LNHDA and CDR2 is SQIVND (reference sequence). Trimming left V 5 bases short and J 4 bases short, with 14 bases between. This CDR3 has 14 residues.